This is a list of T cell receptor beta chains from one sample in a study of technical replicates of blood from four donors. The assay was immunoSEQ multiplex PCR, and TCRdb's table has in-frame clones only and misses some. The data show 95,000 to 100,000 clones, over 90% seen once. Specimen: T cells isolated from PBMCs. These receptors were obtained from a human donor in good health. Both conserved end residues are part of each CDR3. A D gene is named only where the DNA matches it firmly. Only part of the rows carry a size: once, few, many, or a class if the clone is expanded.

. | TRBD1 | TRBJ1-3 | TRBV11-2 | CASSPGQGVAGNTIYF | TGTGCCAGCAGCCCCGGACAGGGGGTTGCTGGAAACACCATATATTTT
. | . | TRBJ1-5 | TRBV15 | CATSPRAGSQPQHF | TGTGCCACCAGCCCCCGAGCAGGCTCTCAGCCCCAGCATTTT
. | . | TRBJ2-2 | TRBV5-1 | CASSLVTGPTGELFF | TGCGCCAGCAGCTTGGTGACAGGTCCCACCGGGGAGCTGTTTTTT
once | . | TRBJ1-4 | TRBV6-5 | CASSYSRGRANEKLFF | TGTGCCAGCAGTTACTCGCGGGGGAGGGCTAATGAAAAACTGTTTTTT
. | . | TRBJ2-2 | TRBV7-9 | CASRFRDTGELFF | TGTGCCAGCAGGTTCAGGGACACCGGGGAGCTGTTTTTT
. | TRBD2 | TRBJ2-1 | TRBV18 | CASSPSRGGDNEQFF | TGTGCCAGCTCACCATCGCGGGGGGGCGACAATGAGCAGTTCTTC
. | . | TRBJ2-6 | TRBV6-1 | CASSEYLVSGANVLTF | TGTGCCAGCAGTGAATATCTTGTATCTGGGGCCAACGTCCTGACTTTC
. | TRBD2 | TRBJ2-1 | TRBV10-1 | CASSEEGGSSYNEQFF | TGCGCCAGCAGTGAGGAGGGCGGGAGCTCCTACAATGAGCAGTTCTTC
. | . | TRBJ1-3 | TRBV5-6 | CASSLRGGPGNTIYF | TGTGCCAGCAGCCTCCGCGGGGGTCCAGGAAACACCATATATTTT
. | . | TRBJ2-1 | TRBV9 | CASSVRPGVPYNEQFF | TGTGCCAGCAGCGTAAGACCGGGAGTACCCTACAATGAGCAGTTCTTC
. | TRBD2 | TRBJ2-7 | TRBV6-6 | CASSGGLADSYEQYF | TGTGCCAGCAGTGGAGGACTAGCGGACTCCTACGAGCAGTACTTC
. | TRBD2 | TRBJ2-7 | TRBV9 | CASSVDPPLTSGGYFPRRGDEQYF | TGTGCCAGCAGCGTAGACCCCCCATTGACTAGCGGGGGGTATTTCCCGAGACGCGGGGACGAGCAGTACTTC
once | . | TRBJ2-1 | TRBV6-4 | CASSDGTSSYNEQFF | TGTGCCAGCAGTGACGGGACTTCTTCCTACAATGAGCAGTTCTTC
. | TRBD2 | TRBJ2-2 | TRBV6-4 | CASSQDQLAGRASGTGELFF | TGTGCCAGCAGTCAAGATCAACTAGCGGGGCGTGCTTCAGGCACCGGGGAGCTGTTTTTT
. | TRBD2 | TRBJ2-7 | TRBV11-2 | CASRQRTSLVYEQYF | TGTGCCAGCAGACAGAGGACTAGTCTTGTCTACGAGCAGTACTTC
. | TRBD2 | TRBJ2-7 | TRBV13 | CASSLGLAGGSRADEQYF | TGTGCCAGCAGCTTGGGGCTAGCGGGAGGCTCGAGGGCCGACGAGCAGTACTTC